This TCR beta chain was profiled in a study of T cells after yellow fever vaccination. TCRdb analysed the 5' RACE reads with MiXCR anew, one entry per CDR3 protein. The sample has about 320,000 distinct CDR3 sequences; around 11% are singletons. The sample consisted of CD4+ T cells sorted from PBMCs, taken 45 days after the yellow fever booster vaccination. This clonotype originated in a man younger than 30 who received the YFV17D yellow fever vaccine.

The CDR3, as DNA: TGTGCCAGCAGCCTCACAGGGATGGAGACCCAGTACTTC. This translates into CASSLTGMETQYF. V is TRBV5-5 and J is TRBJ2-5, with a weak D call TRBD1 (6 bases). The CDR3 length is 13 residues. Deletions cut 4 bases from V and 5 bases from J, with 12 bases between. Germline CDR1 is SGHKS and CDR2 is YYEKEE (reference sequence).